This TCR beta chain was identified during a study of shared T cell receptors in the human thymus. Sequencing was performed with immunoSEQ multiplex PCR; in TCRdb, only in-frame clones are kept and a portion is missing. This sample has hundreds of thousands of clones, with approximately 90% found just once. Germline V gene sequence: CDR1 SGHRS, CDR2 YFSETQ. This CDR3 comprises 16 residues. V was cut by 1 base and J by 0 bases, with 10 bases left in between. The same data also contributed to another study, on human thymus T cells. That report adds: As related research reported, thymic repertoires overlapped highly among unrelated individuals.

The receptor's source is a boy in the first two years of life with a congenital heart defect. The specimen sequenced was thymocytes. This chain uses TRBV5-1 with TRBJ1-4; TRBD1 might be the D (6 bases). The chain's CDR3 is CASSLFDRSTNEKLFF. DNA of the CDR3: TGCGCCAGCAGCTTGTTTGACAGGTCAACTAATGAAAAACTGTTTTTT.